This T cell receptor beta chain was captured in a study of response to subunit inactivated influenza vaccine. Trimming stripped 1 base from V and 4 bases from J, with 11 bases between. CDR3 length: 14 amino acids. Germline V gives CDR1 SGHRS, CDR2 YFSETQ. TCRdb processed the RT-PCR reads anew with MiXCR; each CDR3 protein has one entry. The sample includes 170,000 or so distinct CDR3 sequences, approximately 12% of them seen just once. This clonotype was observed a few times. The chain is built from TRBV5-1 and TRBJ1-1; D is undetermined. This TCR derives from a man between 45 and 75 years old who received an inactivated influenza vaccine. Specimen: CD8+ T cells sorted from PBMCs, collected around 2 years after vaccination. CDR3 bases: TGCGCCAGCAGCTTGAATGAGGAGGGCACTGAAGCTTTCTTT. This codes for CASSLNEEGTEAFF.